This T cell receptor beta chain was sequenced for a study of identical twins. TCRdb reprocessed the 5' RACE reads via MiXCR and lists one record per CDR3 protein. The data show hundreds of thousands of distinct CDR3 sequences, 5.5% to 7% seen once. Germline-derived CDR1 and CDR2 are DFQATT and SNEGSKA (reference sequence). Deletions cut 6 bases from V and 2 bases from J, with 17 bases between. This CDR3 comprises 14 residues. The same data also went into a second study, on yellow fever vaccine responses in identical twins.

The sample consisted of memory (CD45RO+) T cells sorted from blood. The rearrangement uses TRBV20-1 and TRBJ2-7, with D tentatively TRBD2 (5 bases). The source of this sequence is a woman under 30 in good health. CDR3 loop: CSAIRPRGPYEQYF. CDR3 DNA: TGCAGTGCCATAAGACCCCGAGGGCCCTACGAGCAGTACTTC.